This passage covers 17 T cell receptor beta chains from one sample sequenced in a study of control samples from healthy donors and cancer patients. Sequencing was performed with immunoSEQ multiplex PCR; in TCRdb, only in-frame clones are kept and a portion is missing. The top ten clones hold 1.1% to 1.5% of a sample with 170,000 or so clones, 90% of them seen once. Sequenced input: blood. The source is a woman aged 50 to 60 in good health.

This chain connects TRBV7-8 to TRBJ2-5, with TRBD2 identical over 7 bases. V shed 3 bases and J 9 bases; nucleotides not matched to a gene: 7. This CDR3 is built from 13 residues. Looked up from germline, CDR1 is SGHVS and CDR2 is FQNEAQ. CDR3 in amino acids: CASSFGAGEAQYF. DNA for the CDR3: TGTGCCAGCAGCTTCGGGGCGGGGGAGGCCCAGTACTTC.

Written as DNA, the CDR3 is TGTGCCAGTACCGGGGCGGACACCGGTTCTTTTGGCTACACCTTC. Its protein product is CASTGADTGSFGYTF. V and J are TRBV19 and TRBJ1-2, with D tentatively TRBD1 (5 bases). Trimming cost V 7 bases and J 7 bases, with 22 bases left between them. CDR3 length: 15 amino acids. CDR1 and CDR2 (germline): LNHDA, SQIVND (reference sequence).

This clone was counted between two and nine times. The chain carries TRBV3-1 (or the pseudogene TRBV3-2) and TRBJ1-6, with a weak D call TRBD1 (5 bases). CDR1 and CDR2 from the germline V gene are LGHDT and YNNKEL (reference sequence). Between the trimmed V and J ends, which lost 4 bases and 7 bases, there was a span of 14 bases. CDR3 length: 15 residues. This chain's CDR3 is CASSPQFGGNSPLHF. The CDR3 coding sequence is TGTGCCAGCAGCCCCCAATTCGGGGGAAATTCACCCCTCCACTTT.

This rearrangement joins TRBV14 to TRBJ2-5; D perhaps matches TRBD2 (5 bases). Trimming shortened V by 1 base and J by 2 bases, and 11 bases separated the two germline ends. The CDR3 is 15 amino acids. In germline, CDR1 is SGHDN, CDR2 FVKESK. The CDR3 reads CASSQALGVQETQYF. CDR3 nucleotide sequence: TGTGCCAGCAGCCAAGCGCTCGGGGTTCAAGAGACCCAGTACTTC.

This chain links TRBV6-5 with TRBJ2-1; TRBD2 aligns across 10 bases. The germline V gene encodes CDR1 MNHEY and CDR2 SVGAGI. Germline trimming cut 6 bases from V and 6 bases from J; bases unmatched to any gene: 5. The CDR3 sequence is 14 residues long. The CDR3 sequence: CASRGSGRANEQFF. For the CDR3, the DNA is TGTGCCAGCAGGGGGAGCGGGAGGGCCAATGAGCAGTTCTTC.

The CDR3 is CASSQANRDGEQFF. The CDR3 DNA sequence: TGTGCCAGCAGCCAAGCGAACAGGGACGGTGAGCAGTTCTTC. The gene calls are TRBV3-1 (or the pseudogene TRBV3-2) and TRBJ2-1; a possible D gene is TRBD1 (6 bases). Germline CDR1 and CDR2: LGHDT and YNNKEL (reference sequence). The CDR3 consists of 14 residues. The V and J ends lost 1 base and 9 bases respectively, with 13 bases between them.

The chain links TRBV24-1 to TRBJ1-2, with D possibly TRBD1 on 6 matching bases. V was clipped by 7 bases and J by 1 base, with 9 bases between them. The CDR3 contains 13 residues. Germline V lookup: CDR1 KGHDR, CDR2 SFDVKD. CDR3 sequence reads: CATRPDSNYGYTF. CDR3 in DNA: TGTGCCACCAGGCCGGACAGTAACTATGGCTACACCTTC.

Here the CDR3 DNA reads TGTGCCAGCAGTCGACGAGAGGGGCGGGGGAAGCCTAGCGGGCCGAACGGGGGGACAGATACGCAGTATTTT. It translates to CASSRREGRGKPSGPNGGTDTQYF. V and J are TRBV6-6 and TRBJ2-3, with TRBD2 matching 8 bases. The CDR3 is 24 amino acids. Germline V gene data show CDR1 as MNHNY and CDR2 as SVGAGI (reference sequence). The V segment lost 5 bases and the J segment 3 bases; nucleotides outside the gene matches: 34.

J is TRBJ2-1 and V is TRBV6-4; 8 nucleotides align to TRBD1. The V and J ends lost 4 bases and 2 bases, in that order; junction bases with no gene match: 4. The CDR3 is made up of 15 amino acids. Germline values: CDR1 MRHNA, CDR2 SNTAGT. This chain's CDR3 is CASSADRVPYNEQFF. CDR3 nucleotides: TGTGCCAGCAGTGCGGACAGGGTCCCCTACAATGAGCAGTTCTTC.

The chain recombines TRBV24-1 with TRBJ1-2; the D is unclear. Germline V lookup: CDR1 KGHDR, CDR2 SFDVKD. Trimming left V 5 bases short and J 4 bases short, with 4 bases between. The CDR3 contains 11 residues. The CDR3 DNA reads TGTGCCACCAGTGTTCCCTATGGCTACACCTTC. The encoded protein is CATSVPYGYTF.

The V call is TRBV3-1 (or the pseudogene TRBV3-2), the J call TRBJ2-1, with 8 nucleotides matching TRBD1. The CDR3 is made up of 15 amino acids. Germline V gives CDR1 LGHDT, CDR2 YNNKEL (reference sequence). V shed 1 base and J 5 bases; nucleotides not matched to a gene: 4. The CDR3 nucleotides read TGTGCCAGCAGCCAAGGGGGACAGGCTGACAATGAGCAGTTCTTC. This codes for CASSQGGQADNEQFF.

CDR3 coding DNA: TGTGCCAGCAGCTTGGGACACTTTAGCACAGATACGCAGTATTTT. This translates into CASSLGHFSTDTQYF. V gene TRBV7-6 combines with J gene TRBJ2-3; D possibly corresponds to TRBD1 (6 bases). The CDR3 runs to 15 residues. The germline CDR1 and CDR2 sequences are SGHVS and FNYEAQ. The ends were cut back, 3 bases at V and 0 bases at J, with 10 bases in the middle.

This sequence joins TRBV6-6 and TRBJ2-1; D remains ambiguous. The CDR3 is 16 amino acids. The germline V gene has CDR1 MNHNY and CDR2 SVGAGI (reference sequence). The V end was cut by 5 bases, the J end by 7 bases, with 21 bases between. CDR3 loop: CASSANSAQLFNEQFF. Written as DNA, the CDR3 is TGTGCCAGCAGTGCAAACAGCGCCCAGCTGTTTAATGAGCAGTTCTTC.

The DNA of the CDR3 is TGTGCCAGCAGTGTACGACAGGGAAAGTGGACTGGGGCCAACGTCCTGACTTTC. Translated, it gives CASSVRQGKWTGANVLTF. This chain joins TRBV27 and TRBJ2-6, with 7 bases aligning to TRBD1. V trimming: 5 bases; J trimming: 2 bases; junction bases outside the gene matches: 12. The CDR3 totals 18 residues. Germline CDR1 MNHEY, CDR2 SMNVEV (reference sequence).

The V gene is TRBV6-6, the J gene TRBJ2-7; weak D call: TRBD2 (6 bases). The CDR3 totals 14 residues. Trimming removed 7 bases at V and 6 bases at J, with 19 bases between. In germline, CDR1 is MNHNY, CDR2 SVGAGI (reference sequence). The CDR3 coding sequence is TGTGCCAGCACTTTACAGGAGGGGACTGGCGAGCAGTACTTC. It specifies CASTLQEGTGEQYF.

The rearrangement joins TRBV7-2 to TRBJ2-2; D gene uncertain. Germline values: CDR1 SGHTA, CDR2 FQGNSA. The CDR3 has 13 residues. V was pared by 1 base and J by 6 bases, with 6 bases between. CDR3 bases: TGTGCCAGCAGCTTAGAGGGTCCCGGGGAGCTGTTTTTT. Translating gives CASSLEGPGELFF.

The rearrangement links TRBV6-2 or TRBV6-3 to TRBJ2-7; D may be TRBD1 (6 bases). The CDR3 loop spans 14 amino acids. V lost 5 bases to trimming and J lost 3 bases, with 14 bases between them. CDR1 is MNHEY, CDR2 SVGEGT, per germline. The CDR3 DNA reads as TGTGCCAGCAGTCACAAACAGGGAAACTACGAGCAGTACTTC. As protein: CASSHKQGNYEQYF.